This T cell receptor (beta chain) is from a study of T cell responses to AZD1222 COVID-19 vaccine (dated by TCRdb to the early 2020s). For the wider study: AZD1222 recipients given second doses at about 4 weeks or at about 12 weeks were pooled, since spike-specific TCR depth and breadth were not found to differ between the two schedules. TCR sequencing was performed for about 240 trial participants, of whom some 200 were given two doses of AZD1222 and about 25 were given two doses of MenACWY control vaccine. Trial participants were enrolled into age subgroups of 18-55, 56-69 and 70-plus years, which contained 148, 28 and 57 TCR-sequenced participants, respectively.

The time point label on this specimen signifies: baseline before first vaccination. Vaccinee samples were obtained from the UK trials COV001 and COV002, which included a single-blind randomized controlled phase 2/3 trial of AZD1222 (ChAdOx1 nCoV-19) in healthy adults. Trial participant PBMC samples were collected at day 0 and day 28 after the second dose for TCRbeta chain sequencing. The CDR3 regions of human TCRbeta chains were analyzed by immunosequencing. The study's own analysis went as follows. TCRs in the repertoires were compared against a reference library of SARS-CoV-2-specific TCRs that had been generated with the MIRA antigen-specificity platform. Breadth was defined as the fraction of unique TCRs that were SARS-CoV-2-associated, and depth was defined as the fraction of total T cells that were SARS-CoV-2-associated. Using the MIRA data, each spike-specific TCR was assigned both to the spike region to which the TCR was reactive and to a CD4 or CD8 class. Log10-transformed breadth and depth values were compared by one-way ANOVA with Sidak's multiple comparisons tests. Here the immuneACCESS table is served through TCRdb, limited to in-frame sequences with V and J called. Missing clones are a known gap in these copies; in checked studies unresolved V genes cover under half, and the rest lacks a known reason. The DNA gave D and trimming, while V, J and clone size come from that table. In this sample the table shows around 84,000 clones, 80% to 90% of which occur a single time. 31% of the sample is taken by the ten largest.

Regarding this clone: The antigen it binds to is not known. Per-base qualities were not stored, and no clone one base away is much larger.

Summary of the overall study and its limitations: Most participants were white British and females outnumbered males, and the authors suggested that clonal diversity may have been underestimated. Only five or six AZD1222 recipients were SARS-CoV-2 seropositive at baseline, limiting conclusions about previously exposed vaccinees. A significant rise in spike-specific TCR breadth and depth was observed after two AZD1222 doses relative to day 0 and relative to MenACWY recipients. CD4 TCRs associated with the vaccine covered the entire spike protein, and the dominant responses were in regions 160-218 and 743-854. Because no day 14 peak-response samples were available, the repertoires could be characterized only after the peak T cell response. In the small 56-69-year group, the increase in depth fell short of significance, most likely because of low power. Nearly half of unique spike-specific TCRs reportedly recognized epitopes outside regions mutated in the B.1.351 and B.1.1.7 variants.

This TCR came from an adult in good health. The starting material was peripheral blood, obtained on day 0 of AZD1222 vaccination.

CDR3 protein: CASSRWSGSNTGELFF. The DNA sequence reads TGTGCCAGCAGCCGATGGAGCGGGAGCAACACCGGGGAGCTGTTTTTT. This sequence uses TRBV7-6 and TRBJ2-2, with 8 bases in between that match TRBD2. V is cut back by 5 bases and J by 2 bases, with 7 bases in the junction unmatched. CDR1 and CDR2 (SGHVS, FNYEAQ) derive from the germline V gene. The CDR3 starts with the cysteine, ends with the phenylalanine, and has 16 residues. Just CDR3 DNA is preserved here, 48 bases in frame from base 1.